The rows below give T cell receptor beta chains drawn from one sample of a study of shared clonotypes between healthy human individuals. The protocol was immunoSEQ multiplex PCR, while the TCRdb copy is restricted to in-frame clones and leaves out a portion. The profile shows over 800,000 clones, over 90% of them singletons. Specimen: naive CD8+ T cells sorted from blood. These TCRs come from a man younger than 45 in good health. Each CDR3 is given without its conserved first and last residue. A D gene is named only where the DNA matches it firmly. Expanded clones get a size class; other rows say once, few or many, or leave the size out.

clone size: NA
V gene: TRBV29-1
J gene: TRBJ2-2
D gene: NA
CDR3 protein: SAASGIQNTGELF

clone size: once
V gene: TRBV7-6
J gene: TRBJ2-5
D gene: NA
CDR3 protein: ASSLVGRQETQY

clone size: NA
V gene: TRBV7-6
J gene: TRBJ2-7
D gene: TRBD2
CDR3 protein: ASSPRTSGVYEQY

clone size: NA
V gene: TRBV11-2
J gene: TRBJ2-7
D gene: TRBD1
CDR3 protein: ASTLGQGAAYEQY

clone size: NA
V gene: TRBV27
J gene: TRBJ2-1
D gene: TRBD2
CDR3 protein: ASSLLTSRNNEQF

clone size: NA
V gene: TRBV7-9
J gene: TRBJ2-5
D gene: NA
CDR3 protein: ASTQSAGGYQETQY

clone size: once
V gene: TRBV29-1
J gene: TRBJ2-7
D gene: NA
CDR3 protein: SVEDPAEPYEQY

clone size: NA
V gene: TRBV15
J gene: TRBJ2-2
D gene: NA
CDR3 protein: ATSRAGAGFTGELF

clone size: NA
V gene: TRBV15
J gene: TRBJ2-3
D gene: TRBD2
CDR3 protein: ATSRRLGNSGSRADTQY

clone size: NA
V gene: TRBV7-6
J gene: TRBJ2-5
D gene: NA
CDR3 protein: ASSLNFPGETQY

clone size: NA
V gene: TRBV9
J gene: TRBJ2-7
D gene: TRBD1
CDR3 protein: ASSMGQGSSYEQY

clone size: NA
V gene: TRBV4-3
J gene: TRBJ2-1
D gene: NA
CDR3 protein: ASSQDRSTQQF

clone size: NA
V gene: TRBV27
J gene: TRBJ2-7
D gene: TRBD2
CDR3 protein: AESSRTSEIGEQY

clone size: NA
V gene: TRBV4-1
J gene: TRBJ2-7
D gene: TRBD2
CDR3 protein: ASSQLAGTVEQY

clone size: NA
V gene: TRBV25-1
J gene: TRBJ2-7
D gene: TRBD2
CDR3 protein: ASSGSLAGYEQY

clone size: NA
V gene: TRBV9
J gene: TRBJ2-3
D gene: NA
CDR3 protein: ASSRWDSTDTQY

clone size: NA
V gene: TRBV19
J gene: TRBJ2-7
D gene: NA
CDR3 protein: ASKEAGTSYEQY

clone size: once
V gene: TRBV29-1
J gene: TRBJ2-2
D gene: NA
CDR3 protein: SVADPAGELF

clone size: once
V gene: TRBV7-9
J gene: TRBJ2-7
D gene: NA
CDR3 protein: ASSLIGVEQY

clone size: NA
V gene: TRBV21-1
J gene: TRBJ2-7
D gene: NA
CDR3 protein: ASSKDGRRGILSYEQY

clone size: NA
V gene: TRBV27
J gene: TRBJ1-1
D gene: NA
CDR3 protein: ASSFVGSGEAF

clone size: NA
V gene: TRBV6-6
J gene: TRBJ1-1
D gene: NA
CDR3 protein: ASSTPGLNTEAF

clone size: NA
V gene: TRBV28
J gene: TRBJ2-7
D gene: TRBD2
CDR3 protein: ASSSPRLYSGNPYEQY

clone size: NA
V gene: TRBV5-5
J gene: TRBJ1-3
D gene: NA
CDR3 protein: ASSPGTYTIY